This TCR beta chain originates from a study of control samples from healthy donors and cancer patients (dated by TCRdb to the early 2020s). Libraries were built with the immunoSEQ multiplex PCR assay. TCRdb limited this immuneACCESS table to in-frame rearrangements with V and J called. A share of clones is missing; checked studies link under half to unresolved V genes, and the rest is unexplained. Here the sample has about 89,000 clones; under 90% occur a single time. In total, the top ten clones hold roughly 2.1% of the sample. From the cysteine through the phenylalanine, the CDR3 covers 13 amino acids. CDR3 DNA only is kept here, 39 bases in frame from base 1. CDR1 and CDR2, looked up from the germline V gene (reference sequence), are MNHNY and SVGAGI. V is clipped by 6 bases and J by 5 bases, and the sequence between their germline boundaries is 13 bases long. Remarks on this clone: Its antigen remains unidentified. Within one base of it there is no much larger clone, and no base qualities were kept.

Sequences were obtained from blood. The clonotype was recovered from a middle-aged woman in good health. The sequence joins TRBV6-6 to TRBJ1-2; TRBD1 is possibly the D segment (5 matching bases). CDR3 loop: CASRSDKEYGYTF. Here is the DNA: TGTGCCAGCAGGTCGGACAAGGAGTATGGCTACACCTTC.